This is a list of T cell receptor beta chains from one sample in a study of T-cell memory formation after mild COVID-19. MiXCR, run by TCRdb on the 5' RACE reads, gives a single entry per CDR3 protein. This sample has 360,000 or so distinct CDR3 sequences, with approximately 29% found just once. The sequenced material came from PBMCs or a T cell subset sorted from them (not recorded which). The receptor source for this set is an adult woman who had mild COVID-19 (a few samples of this study predate the infection). Cell type and time point are not known. Both conserved end residues are part of each CDR3. A D gene is named only where the DNA matches it firmly. Size values are once, few and many counts, or a class for expanded clones, and some rows have none.

j_gene	abundance	d_gene	v_gene	CDR3nt	CDR3aa
TRBJ1-5	few	.	TRBV4-1	TGCGCCAGCAGCCAAGATAGGGACGCAGGGCATCAGCCCCAGCATTTT	CASSQDRDAGHQPQHF
TRBJ2-7	.	TRBD2	TRBV12-3/TRBV12-4	TGTGCCAGCAGTTCCCAACTAGCGGGAGCGGCCTCCGAGCAGTACTTC	CASSSQLAGAASEQYF
TRBJ2-6	.	.	TRBV12-3/TRBV12-4	TGTGCCATTACGACTCGCTCTGGGGCCAACGTCCTGACTTTC	CAITTRSGANVLTF
TRBJ2-3	.	TRBD2	TRBV5-1	TGCGCCAGCAGCTTAGGACCCGGGACTAGCGGGGGGATCGGCACAGATACGCAGTATTTT	CASSLGPGTSGGIGTDTQYF
TRBJ2-5	.	TRBD2	TRBV7-8	TGTGCCAGCAGCTTAGTCGGCGGGAGCGTTCTAAAGACCCAGTACTTC	CASSLVGGSVLKTQYF
TRBJ1-4	few	.	TRBV4-1	TGCGCCAGCAGCCCCGGCCCCCAAAGAGCAACTAATGAAAAACTGTTTTTT	CASSPGPQRATNEKLFF
TRBJ2-5	many	TRBD1	TRBV12-3/TRBV12-4	TGTGCCAGCAGTCGGCATCGGACAGGCTCACAAGAGACCCAGTACTTC	CASSRHRTGSQETQYF
TRBJ1-1	.	TRBD1	TRBV29-1	TGCAGCGTCCGCAGTATTCCGGGACAGGGAGGAGCTTTCTTT	CSVRSIPGQGGAFF
TRBJ2-7	.	.	TRBV18	TGTGCCAGCTCACCAGATCCCGGGGAGGCTACCTACGAGCAGTACTTC	CASSPDPGEATYEQYF
TRBJ2-3	.	.	TRBV3-1	TGTGCCAGCAGCCAAGGGACCCCAACAGATACGCAGTATTTT	CASSQGTPTDTQYF
TRBJ2-5	few	.	TRBV20-1	TGCAATCCCTGGCAGGGACCGTCCCAGTACTTC	CNPWQGPSQYF
TRBJ2-2	.	TRBD2	TRBV7-9	TGTGCCAGCAGCCCAACTAGCGGGAGACGTGGCACCGGGGAGCTGTTTTTT	CASSPTSGRRGTGELFF
TRBJ2-1	.	.	TRBV30	TGTGCCTGGACCCAATCTCCGAGCTCCTACAATGAGCAGTTCTTC	CAWTQSPSSYNEQFF
TRBJ2-3	.	TRBD2	TRBV2	TGTGCCAGCAGTCCTCGTCCCGGGACTACCTACTTCGTAGATACGCAGTATTTT	CASSPRPGTTYFVDTQYF
TRBJ2-6	few	.	TRBV5-1	TGCGCCAGCAGCTTTGGTTGGGCAGGGATAGGATCTGGGGCCAACGTCCTGACTTTC	CASSFGWAGIGSGANVLTF
TRBJ2-3	.	.	TRBV4-3	TGCGCCAGCAGCCAAGATGAGGGGCGCATGGCAGATACGCAGTATTTT	CASSQDEGRMADTQYF
TRBJ2-1	.	.	TRBV12-3/TRBV12-4	TGTGCCAGCAGTTTACGGGCTTCTAATGAGCAGTTCTTC	CASSLRASNEQFF
TRBJ1-1	few	.	TRBV12-3/TRBV12-4	TGTGCCAGCAGTTCCCCGGGGGGCGAGGTGAACACTGAAGCTTTCTTT	CASSSPGGEVNTEAFF
TRBJ1-1	.	.	TRBV19	TGTGCCAGTAGTTCAGTTACCGGGAACACTGAAGCTTTCTTT	CASSSVTGNTEAFF
TRBJ2-7	few	.	TRBV6-5	TGTGCCAGCAGCAGGGGGGCGGGAGCCTACGAGCAGTACTTC	CASSRGAGAYEQYF
TRBJ2-3	.	TRBD1	TRBV20-1	TGCAGTGCCCCGGGACAGGGAGTAACGCAGTATTTT	CSAPGQGVTQYF
TRBJ2-7	.	.	TRBV7-9	TGTGCCAGCAGCTACCAGGGACGGGAGCAGTACTTC	CASSYQGREQYF
TRBJ2-1	.	.	TRBV30	TGTGCCTGGCTACCCGAACTAGCCCAACCATACAATGAGCAGTTCTTC	CAWLPELAQPYNEQFF
TRBJ2-7	.	.	TRBV25-1	TGTGCCAGCAGCGCCGGGGGCGTCACGTACGAGCAGTACTTC	CASSAGGVTYEQYF
TRBJ1-1	.	.	TRBV20-1	TGCAGTGCTAGTGAGCTGGGAGGGACTGAAGCTTTCTTT	CSASELGGTEAFF
TRBJ2-3	few	TRBD2	TRBV19	TGTGCCAGTCTCGGACTAGCGGGTAGCACAGATACGCAGTATTTT	CASLGLAGSTDTQYF
TRBJ1-1	.	.	TRBV5-6	TGTGCCAGCGGGATGGGCAGCGAAACTTTGATGAACACTGAAGCTTTCTTT	CASGMGSETLMNTEAFF
TRBJ2-3	.	.	TRBV5-1	TGCGCCAGCGTACTGTCCCCCGTCACTAGCACAGATACGCAGTATTTT	CASVLSPVTSTDTQYF
TRBJ2-3	few	TRBD2	TRBV24-1	TGTGCCACCAGTGATTTTGCGGGAGAAGACACAGATACGCAGTATTTT	CATSDFAGEDTDTQYF
TRBJ1-5	few	TRBD1	TRBV2	TGTGCCAGCAGTAACAAAGTCCCCGCGGGACAGGGCAATCAGCCCCAGCATTTT	CASSNKVPAGQGNQPQHF
TRBJ2-3	few	.	TRBV12-3/TRBV12-4	TGTGCCAGCAGTTCCAGCGGAAATACGCAGTATTTT	CASSSSGNTQYF
TRBJ2-2	.	TRBD2	TRBV7-6	TGTGCCAGCAGATCCCGCGGGGGGAACACCGGGGAGCTGTTTTTT	CASRSRGGNTGELFF
TRBJ2-1	few	.	TRBV7-8	TGTGCCAGCAGCTTTGGGGATTTCTCCTACAATGAGCAGTTCTTC	CASSFGDFSYNEQFF
TRBJ2-6	few	TRBD1	TRBV20-1	TGCAGTGCGGCCGGGACAGGGGCTTATTCGGGGGCCAACGTCCTGACTTTC	CSAAGTGAYSGANVLTF
TRBJ1-1	.	.	TRBV6-1	TGTGCCAGCAGTCGGGGATTCGTGACTGAAGCTTTCTTT	CASSRGFVTEAFF
TRBJ2-1	.	.	TRBV7-9	TGTGCCAGCAGCTCAAGAGCGCGAGAGCAGTTCTTC	CASSSRAREQFF
TRBJ1-2	.	TRBD1	TRBV5-1	TGCGCCAGCAGCTGGGGACAGGGGGTGAAAGATGGCTACACCTTC	CASSWGQGVKDGYTF
TRBJ1-2	.	TRBD1	TRBV19	TGTGCCAGTAGAGAAGCACGACAGGGGTACTATGGCTACACCTTC	CASREARQGYYGYTF
TRBJ2-7	.	TRBD1	TRBV19	TGTGCCAGTAGTCGGGACAGGGGGCCCTTCTACGAGCAGTACTTC	CASSRDRGPFYEQYF
TRBJ2-3	few	TRBD2	TRBV7-2	TGTGCCAGCAGCTTAGGAAGCACTAGCGGGAGCACAGATACGCAGTATTTT	CASSLGSTSGSTDTQYF
TRBJ1-2	few	.	TRBV4-3	TGCGCCAGCAGCCAAGACAGGGGTGGCTATGGCTACACCTTC	CASSQDRGGYGYTF
TRBJ1-1	.	.	TRBV12-3/TRBV12-4	TGTGCCAGCAGCCGAACCCGATTCAGATTAGGGCATAAAATGAACACTGAAGCTTTCTTT	CASSRTRFRLGHKMNTEAFF
TRBJ2-3	.	TRBD2	TRBV3-1	TGTGCCAGCAGCCACCGGGGACTAGCGGGGGGGACCCCCCCAGATACGCAGTATTTT	CASSHRGLAGGTPPDTQYF
TRBJ2-2	.	.	TRBV5-5	TGTGCCAGCCAATTTACTGCTAGAAGGAACACCGGGGAGCTGTTTTTT	CASQFTARRNTGELFF
TRBJ2-1	.	.	TRBV6-5	TGTGCCAGCAGTTACACCGGGGAGCGATACAATGAGCAGTTCTTC	CASSYTGERYNEQFF